The TCR beta chain under discussion was sequenced for a study of T cells after yellow fever vaccination. The study's findings and limits: A weaker secondary response peaked on day 5, the primary on day 15. Abundant bulk-derived clonotypes could contaminate FACS-sorted repertoires.

This clonotype has ten or more counts. V shed 0 bases and J shed 4 bases, with 9 bases lying between them. Germline V gene lookup returns CDR1 SGHTA and CDR2 FQGNSA. CDR3 length: 15 residues. TCRdb reprocessed the 5' RACE reads with MiXCR, giving one entry per CDR3 protein. The table includes around 50,000 distinct CDR3 sequences, 5% to 8% detected once. The rearrangement uses TRBV7-2 and TRBJ2-2, with D perhaps TRBD1 or TRBD2 (5 bases each). Source: PBMCs, either bulk or a sorted T-cell subset (CD4+, CD8+, memory, or dextramer-sorted; not recorded which), taken 45 days after the yellow fever booster vaccination. This clonotype originated in a man younger than 40 who received the YFV17D yellow fever vaccine. This CDR3 reads CASSLAPGTTGELFF. The CDR3 DNA follows: TGTGCCAGCAGCTTAGCGCCAGGGACCACCGGGGAGCTGTTTTTT.